This T cell receptor beta chain comes out of a study of cytomegalovirus exposure and HLA in healthy donors. Vbeta (60) and Jbeta (13) primers were used in the PCR. In the original analysis: An analysis performed later counted 70 million to 90 million unique TCR beta chains (around 11 million of them shared). Produced via immunoSEQ multiplex PCR; TCRdb's table is partial and in-frame only. Clone size and the V and J calls come from that table; the DNA yielded D and trimming. Of over 250,000 clones listed, roughly two thirds are singletons. The length of the CDR3 is 16 residues. Germline CDR1 reads LNHDA; CDR2 reads SQIVND (reference sequence). Losses at the gene ends were 7 bases for V and 9 bases for J; bases not matched to a gene: 20. For this clone: Its antigen is unknown.

Study-level results: An ancestry cluster, one associated with Asian ancestry, reportedly showed fewer N-insertions than the approximately 670-donor mean in a later analysis. TCR beta sequences reportedly predicted most subjects' HLA-A and HLA-B alleles accurately.

The V and J genes are TRBV19 and TRBJ2-5; 7 nucleotides agree with TRBD2. The material sequenced was PBMCs. The clonotype originates from a female donor in good health and CMV-seronegative. The CDR3 loop is CASMSGVRGEKEAQYF. In DNA form, the CDR3 reads TGTGCCAGTATGAGCGGGGTACGCGGTGAAAAAGAAGCCCAGTACTTC.